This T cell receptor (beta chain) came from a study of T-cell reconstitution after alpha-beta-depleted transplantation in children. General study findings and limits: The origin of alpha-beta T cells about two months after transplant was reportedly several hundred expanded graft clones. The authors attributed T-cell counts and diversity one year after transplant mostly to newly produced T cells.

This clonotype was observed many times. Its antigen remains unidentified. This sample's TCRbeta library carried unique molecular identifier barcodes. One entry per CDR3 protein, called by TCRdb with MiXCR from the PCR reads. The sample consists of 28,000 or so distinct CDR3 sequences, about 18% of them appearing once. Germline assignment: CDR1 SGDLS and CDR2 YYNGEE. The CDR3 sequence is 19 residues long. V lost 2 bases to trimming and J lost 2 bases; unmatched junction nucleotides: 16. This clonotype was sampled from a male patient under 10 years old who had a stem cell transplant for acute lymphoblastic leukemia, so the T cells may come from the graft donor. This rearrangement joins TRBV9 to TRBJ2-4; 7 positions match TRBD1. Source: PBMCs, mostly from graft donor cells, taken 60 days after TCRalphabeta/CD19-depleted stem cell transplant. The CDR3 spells CASSVLQGLFRSSKNIQYF. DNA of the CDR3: TGTGCCAGCAGCGTTTTACAGGGGCTATTCCGTTCATCCAAAAACATTCAGTACTTC.